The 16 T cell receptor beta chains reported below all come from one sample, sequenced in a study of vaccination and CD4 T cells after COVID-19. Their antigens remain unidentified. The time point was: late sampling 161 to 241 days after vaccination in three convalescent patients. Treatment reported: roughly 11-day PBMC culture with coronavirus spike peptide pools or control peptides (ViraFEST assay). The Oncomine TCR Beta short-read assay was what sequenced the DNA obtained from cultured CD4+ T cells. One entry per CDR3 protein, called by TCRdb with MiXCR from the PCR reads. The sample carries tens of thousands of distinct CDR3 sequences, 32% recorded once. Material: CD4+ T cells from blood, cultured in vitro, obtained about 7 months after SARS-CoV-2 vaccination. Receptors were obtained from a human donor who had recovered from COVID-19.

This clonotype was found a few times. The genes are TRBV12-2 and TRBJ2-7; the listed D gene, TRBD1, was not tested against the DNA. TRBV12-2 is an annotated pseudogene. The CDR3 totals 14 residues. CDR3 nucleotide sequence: TGTGCAAGTCGCCCTGCGGGGGGCTACTACGAGCAGTACTTC. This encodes CASRPAGGYYEQYF.

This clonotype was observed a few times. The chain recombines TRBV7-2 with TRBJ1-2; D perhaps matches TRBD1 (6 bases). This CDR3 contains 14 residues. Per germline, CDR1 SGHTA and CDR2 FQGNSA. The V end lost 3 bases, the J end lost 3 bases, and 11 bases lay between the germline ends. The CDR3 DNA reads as TGTGCCAGCAGCTTTGGGGACATCTACTATGGCTACACCTTC. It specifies CASSFGDIYYGYTF.

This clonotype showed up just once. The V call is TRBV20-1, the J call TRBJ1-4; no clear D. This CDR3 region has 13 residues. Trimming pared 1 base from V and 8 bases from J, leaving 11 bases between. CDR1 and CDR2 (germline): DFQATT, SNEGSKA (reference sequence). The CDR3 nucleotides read TGCAGTGCTAGAGTGGGAACAGAAGAAAAACTGTTTTTT. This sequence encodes CSARVGTEEKLFF.

CDR3 coding DNA: TGCAGTGCTACTGACTATGGCTACACCTTC. It translates to CSATDYGYTF. V gene TRBV20-1 combines with J gene TRBJ1-2; D is unresolved. Trimming pared 4 bases from V and 3 bases from J, leaving 3 bases between. There are 10 residues in the CDR3. The V gene's germline CDR1 is DFQATT and CDR2 SNEGSKA (reference sequence).

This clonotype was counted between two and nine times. As DNA, the CDR3 is TGTGCCAGTAGTATGTTGCCGAGGGAGAAAGCCAGTTACACCTTC. Translated, it gives CASSMLPREKASYTF. The chain uses TRBV19 and TRBJ1-2; unclear D gene. CDR1 and CDR2 (germline): LNHDA, SQIVND (reference sequence). The CDR3 consists of 15 residues. The germline V and J ends were trimmed by 3 bases and 11 bases, with 22 bases remaining between them.

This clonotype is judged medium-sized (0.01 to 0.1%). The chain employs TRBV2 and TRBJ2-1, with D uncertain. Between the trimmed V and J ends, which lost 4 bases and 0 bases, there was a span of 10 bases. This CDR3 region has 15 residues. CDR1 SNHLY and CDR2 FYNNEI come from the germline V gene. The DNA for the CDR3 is TGTGCCAGCAGTGTGTCCCGCTACTCCTACAATGAGCAGTTCTTC. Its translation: CASSVSRYSYNEQFF.

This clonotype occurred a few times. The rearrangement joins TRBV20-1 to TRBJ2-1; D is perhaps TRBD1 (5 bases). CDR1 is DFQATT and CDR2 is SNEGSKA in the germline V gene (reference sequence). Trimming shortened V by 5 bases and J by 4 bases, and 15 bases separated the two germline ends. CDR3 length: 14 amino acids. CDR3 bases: TGCAGTGCTGATTCCTCAGGGCTATACAATGAGCAGTTCTTC. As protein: CSADSSGLYNEQFF.

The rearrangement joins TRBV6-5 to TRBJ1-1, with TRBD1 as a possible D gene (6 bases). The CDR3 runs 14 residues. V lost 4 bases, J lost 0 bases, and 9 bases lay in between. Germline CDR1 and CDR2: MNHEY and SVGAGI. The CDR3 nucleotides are TGTGCCAGCAGTTGGGACACTATGAACACTGAAGCTTTCTTT. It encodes CASSWDTMNTEAFF.

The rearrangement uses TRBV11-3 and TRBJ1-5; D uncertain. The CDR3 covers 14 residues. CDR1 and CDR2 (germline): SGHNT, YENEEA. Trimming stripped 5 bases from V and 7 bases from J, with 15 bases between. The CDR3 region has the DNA TGTGCCAGCAGCCAGGCGGCGGGTTGGCAGCCCCAGCATTTT. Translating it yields CASSQAAGWQPQHF.

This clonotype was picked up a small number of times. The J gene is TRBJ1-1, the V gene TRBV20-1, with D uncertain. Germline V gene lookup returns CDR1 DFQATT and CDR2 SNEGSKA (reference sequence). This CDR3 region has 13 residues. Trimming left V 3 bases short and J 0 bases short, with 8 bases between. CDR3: CSASNALNTEAFF. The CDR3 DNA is TGCAGTGCTAGTAACGCATTGAACACTGAAGCTTTCTTT.

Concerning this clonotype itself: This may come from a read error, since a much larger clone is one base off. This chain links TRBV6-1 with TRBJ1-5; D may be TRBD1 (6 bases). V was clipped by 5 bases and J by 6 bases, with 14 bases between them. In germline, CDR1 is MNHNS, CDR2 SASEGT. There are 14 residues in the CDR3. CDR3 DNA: TGTGCCAGCAGTCGAACGGCAGGGGTTCAGCCCCAGCATTTT. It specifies CASSRTAGVQPQHF.

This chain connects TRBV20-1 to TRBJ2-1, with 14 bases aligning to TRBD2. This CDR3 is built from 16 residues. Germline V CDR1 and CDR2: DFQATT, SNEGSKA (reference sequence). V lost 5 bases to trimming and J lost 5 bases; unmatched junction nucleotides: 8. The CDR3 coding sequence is TGCAGTGCTGGGGGGACTAGCGGGAGTATCAACAATGAGCAGTTCTTC. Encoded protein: CSAGGTSGSINNEQFF.

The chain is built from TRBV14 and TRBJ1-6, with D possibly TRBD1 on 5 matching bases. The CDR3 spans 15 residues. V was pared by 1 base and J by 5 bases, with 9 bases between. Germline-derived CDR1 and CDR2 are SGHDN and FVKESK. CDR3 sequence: CASSQVGANNSPLHF. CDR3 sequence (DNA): TGTGCCAGCAGCCAAGTCGGGGCAAATAATTCACCCCTCCACTTT.

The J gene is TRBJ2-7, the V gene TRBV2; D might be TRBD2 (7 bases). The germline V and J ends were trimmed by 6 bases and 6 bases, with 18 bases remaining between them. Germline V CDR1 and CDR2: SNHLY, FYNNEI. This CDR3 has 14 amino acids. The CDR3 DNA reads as TGTGCCAGCAGACAGGACAGTGGCGGGGGCGAGCAGTACTTC. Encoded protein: CASRQDSGGGEQYF.

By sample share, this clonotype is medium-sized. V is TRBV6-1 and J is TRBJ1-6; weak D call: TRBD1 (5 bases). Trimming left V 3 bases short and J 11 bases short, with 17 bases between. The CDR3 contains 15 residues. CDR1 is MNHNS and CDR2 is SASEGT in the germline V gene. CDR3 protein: CASSEQTKGTTPLHF. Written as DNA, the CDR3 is TGTGCCAGCAGTGAGCAGACAAAAGGGACGACACCCCTCCACTTT.

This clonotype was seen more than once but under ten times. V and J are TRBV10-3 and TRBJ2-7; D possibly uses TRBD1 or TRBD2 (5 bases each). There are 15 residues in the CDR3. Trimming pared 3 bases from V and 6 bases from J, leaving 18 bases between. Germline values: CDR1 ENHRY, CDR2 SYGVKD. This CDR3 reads CAISDPSGQGSEQYF. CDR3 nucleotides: TGTGCCATCAGTGACCCTTCGGGGCAGGGCAGCGAGCAGTACTTC.